These 19 T cell receptor beta chains share one sample of origin, sequenced in a study of T-cell reconstitution after alpha-beta-depleted transplantation in children. Unique molecular identifiers featured in how the TCRbeta library was prepared. TCRdb independently ran MiXCR on the PCR reads; one entry per CDR3 protein. The sample contains over 550,000 distinct CDR3 sequences, under 12% of which appear only once. Material: PBMCs from the stem cell graft donor, obtained from the stem cell graft. These receptors were taken from a human donor who donated a stem cell graft to a child with acute myeloid leukemia.

This clonotype was seen repeatedly, ten times or more. The chain uses TRBV5-1 and TRBJ2-1, with 7 bases aligning to TRBD2. Germline-derived CDR1 and CDR2 are SGHRS and YFSETQ. This CDR3 comprises 16 residues. The V segment lost 4 bases and the J segment 7 bases; nucleotides outside the gene matches: 14. The CDR3 DNA sequence: TGCGCCAGCAGCCCGGGGGTCCGCGGGAGTCCTAATGAGCAGTTCTTC. Amino acid sequence: CASSPGVRGSPNEQFF.

Note on this clonotype: A much larger clone is a single base away; this may be a read error. The rearrangement uses TRBV4-3 and TRBJ2-1; 9 bases fit TRBD2. This CDR3 has 16 amino acids. V was clipped by 0 bases and J by 8 bases; unmatched bases: 8. Germline-derived CDR1 and CDR2 are LGHNA and YSLEER. CDR3 sequence: CASSQDKLAGQDEQFF. The CDR3 bases are TGCGCCAGCAGCCAAGACAAACTAGCGGGTCAGGATGAGCAGTTCTTC.

This clonotype was seen at least ten times. CDR3 in DNA: TGCAGTGCGGGGACAGTCCAAGAGACCCAGTACTTC. Translated, it gives CSAGTVQETQYF. The chain is built from TRBV20-1 and TRBJ2-5; TRBD1 agrees at 7 bases. The CDR3 has 12 amino acids. V shed 6 bases, J shed 1 base, and the junction held 2 bases outside the gene matches. Germline-derived CDR1 and CDR2 are DFQATT and SNEGSKA (reference sequence).

At least ten counts were recorded for this clonotype. This rearrangement joins TRBV27 to TRBJ2-3; 12 bases line up with TRBD2. This CDR3 is built from 17 residues. V lost 3 bases to trimming and J lost 2 bases; unmatched junction nucleotides: 6. Germline loops: CDR1 MNHEY, CDR2 SMNVEV (reference sequence). Here the CDR3 DNA reads TGTGCCAGCAGTTTGCAGACTAGCGGGAGATCCACAGATACGCAGTATTTT. Translating it yields CASSLQTSGRSTDTQYF.

The chain carries TRBV6-5 and TRBJ1-3, with D tentatively TRBD1 (6 bases). The ends were cut back, 1 base at V and 2 bases at J, with 12 bases in the middle. The CDR3 totals 16 residues. The germline gives CDR1 MNHEY, CDR2 SVGAGI. CDR3 region: CASSYFSAGAGNTIYF. Written as DNA, the CDR3 is TGTGCCAGCAGTTACTTTTCGGCAGGGGCTGGAAACACCATATATTTT.

This clonotype has a handful of counts. The chain recombines TRBV27 with TRBJ2-5; 8 bases map to TRBD2. J lost 4 bases, V lost 0 bases, and 1 base had no gene match. In germline, CDR1 is MNHEY, CDR2 SMNVEV (reference sequence). The CDR3 runs to 14 residues. In DNA, the CDR3 is TGTGCCAGCAGTTTATCCGGGACTAGAGAGACCCAGTACTTC. Its protein product is CASSLSGTRETQYF.

The chain has TRBV6-2 or TRBV6-3 and TRBJ2-1; 8 nucleotides line up with TRBD2. The germline V gene encodes CDR1 MNHEY and CDR2 SVGEGT. The CDR3 contains 16 residues. Unmatched junction bases numbered 11, after V lost 5 bases and J lost 5 bases. Here the CDR3 reads CASSPLHLAGNNEQFF. CDR3 nucleotides: TGTGCCAGCAGTCCTTTACATCTAGCGGGCAACAATGAGCAGTTCTTC.

This clonotype was observed at least ten times. The chain couples TRBV12-3 or TRBV12-4 to TRBJ2-1; D perhaps matches TRBD2 (6 bases). Between the trimmed V and J ends, which lost 10 bases and 6 bases, there was a span of 19 bases. This CDR3 comprises 14 residues. The CDR3 here is CAITAWDSSNEQFF. Written as DNA, the CDR3 is TGTGCCATCACCGCCTGGGACTCGTCCAATGAGCAGTTCTTC.

Only a few counts were recorded for this clonotype. CDR3 bases: TGTGCCAGCAGTCGTAGTGGGGGGGGTCAGCCCCAGCATTTT. As protein: CASSRSGGGQPQHF. The chain has TRBV6-5 and TRBJ1-5; TRBD1 might be the D (5 bases). The germline V gene has CDR1 MNHEY and CDR2 SVGAGI. The CDR3 spans 14 residues. V dropped 5 bases and J dropped 6 bases, with 14 bases sitting between them.

The chain couples TRBV11-2 to TRBJ1-1; 8 nucleotides align to TRBD1. Trimming at V came to 0 bases and at J to 1 base, leaving 7 bases not matched to a gene. The germline CDR1 and CDR2 sequences are SGHAT and FQNNGV. This CDR3 comprises 17 residues. The CDR3 DNA is TGTGCCAGCAGCTTAGATAGAATTGGACAGGGGAACACTGAAGCTTTCTTT. Its translation: CASSLDRIGQGNTEAFF.

The chain links TRBV11-2 to TRBJ2-7; TRBD2 is a possible D gene (6 bases). The CDR3 totals 12 residues. Deletions cut 8 bases from V and 3 bases from J, with 11 bases between. Germline-derived CDR1 and CDR2 are SGHAT and FQNNGV. The CDR3, as DNA: TGTGCCAGCGGCGGGATAAACTACGAGCAGTACTTC. It encodes CASGGINYEQYF. Variable domain in full (rest from reference TRBV11-2 and TRBJ2-7): EAGVAQSPRYKIIEKRQSVAFWCNPISGHATLYWYQQILGQGPKLLIQFQNNGVVDDSQLPKDRFSAERLKGVDSTLKIQPAKLEDSAVYLCASGGINYEQYFGPGTRLTVT.

The rearrangement links TRBV29-1 to TRBJ1-4; the match to TRBD1 covers 7 bases. CDR1 is SQVTM, CDR2 ANQGSEA, per germline. The CDR3 consists of 14 residues. V trimming: 5 bases; J trimming: 0 bases; junction bases outside the gene matches: 3. The CDR3 region is CSVYGQATNEKLFF. DNA of the CDR3: TGCAGCGTTTACGGACAGGCAACTAATGAAAAACTGTTTTTT.

The J gene is TRBJ1-2, the V gene TRBV20-1; 9 bases match TRBD1. V gave up 2 bases and J gave up 3 bases; unmatched junction bases: 7. Germline-derived CDR1 and CDR2 are DFQATT and SNEGSKA (reference sequence). CDR3 size: 15 residues. CDR3 nucleotide sequence: TGCAGTGCTAGAAAACAGGGGGCAGAGGACTATGGCTACACCTTC. The encoded protein is CSARKQGAEDYGYTF.

The rearrangement uses TRBV14 and TRBJ2-7; tentative D call: TRBD2 (5 bases). The CDR3 has 13 residues. Germline CDR1 is SGHDN and CDR2 is FVKESK. The V gene lost 5 bases and the J gene lost 4 bases, with 12 bases spanning the gap. DNA of the CDR3: TGTGCCAGCAGCGAGGGATTACAGTACGAGCAGTACTTC. The encoded protein is CASSEGLQYEQYF.

This chain links TRBV14 with TRBJ2-5; the D is unclear. V was pared by 0 bases and J by 5 bases, with 7 bases between. The CDR3 extends over 13 amino acids. Germline V lookup: CDR1 SGHDN, CDR2 FVKESK. The CDR3 nucleotides read TGTGCCAGCAGCCAAGATTTTCCCGAGACCCAGTACTTC. Translated: CASSQDFPETQYF.

This clonotype was found many times. The chain links TRBV20-1 to TRBJ2-1; 13 bases fit TRBD2. V gave up 8 bases and J gave up 7 bases; unmatched junction bases: 8. Per germline, CDR1 DFQATT and CDR2 SNEGSKA (reference sequence). The CDR3 runs 14 residues. DNA for the CDR3: TGCAGTAGCTTGGGACTAGCGGGAAATAATGAGCAGTTCTTC. Translation gives CSSLGLAGNNEQFF.

The sample holds many counts of this clonotype. The genes are TRBV6-2 or TRBV6-3 and TRBJ1-5, with D uncertain. The CDR3 loop spans 12 amino acids. The germline V gene encodes CDR1 MNHEY and CDR2 SVGEGT. V was pared by 2 bases and J by 5 bases, with 4 bases between. CDR3 amino acids: CASSYAYQPQHF. The CDR3, as DNA: TGTGCCAGCAGTTACGCGTATCAGCCCCAGCATTTT.

This clonotype came up a few times. The chain has TRBV29-1 and TRBJ2-5; maybe TRBD2 (6 bases). The CDR3 is 12 amino acids. Germline lookup yields CDR1 SQVTM and CDR2 ANQGSEA. The V end lost 7 bases, the J end lost 7 bases, and 16 bases lay between the germline ends. The CDR3 nucleotides read TGCAGCGCCCCCGCGGAGGGTTGGACCCAGTACTTC. Translated: CSAPAEGWTQYF.

This clonotype has a handful of counts. V is TRBV6-5 and J is TRBJ2-7; perhaps TRBD2 as D (6 bases). The germline gives CDR1 MNHEY, CDR2 SVGAGI. CDR3 length: 14 amino acids. V was clipped by 0 bases and J by 2 bases, with 8 bases between them. The CDR3 bases are TGTGCCAGCAGTTACTCGACTAGAACCTACGAGCAGTACTTC. It is translated as CASSYSTRTYEQYF.